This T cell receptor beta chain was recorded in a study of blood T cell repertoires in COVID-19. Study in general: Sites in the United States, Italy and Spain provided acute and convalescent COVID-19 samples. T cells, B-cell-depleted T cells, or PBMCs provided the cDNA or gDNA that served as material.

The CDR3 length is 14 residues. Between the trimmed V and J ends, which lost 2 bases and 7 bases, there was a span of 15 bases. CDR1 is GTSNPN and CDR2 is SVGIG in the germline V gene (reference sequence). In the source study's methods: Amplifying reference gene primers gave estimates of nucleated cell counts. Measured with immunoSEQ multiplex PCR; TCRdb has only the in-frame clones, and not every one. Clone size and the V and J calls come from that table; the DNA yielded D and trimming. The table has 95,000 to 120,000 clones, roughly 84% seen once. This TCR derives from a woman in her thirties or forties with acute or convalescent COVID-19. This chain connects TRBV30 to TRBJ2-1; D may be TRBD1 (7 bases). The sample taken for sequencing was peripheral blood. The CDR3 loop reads CAWSMEGARNEQFF. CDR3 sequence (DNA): TGTGCCTGGAGTATGGAGGGGGCGCGGAATGAGCAGTTCTTC.